This T cell receptor beta chain stems from a study of cytomegalovirus exposure and HLA in healthy donors. Overall study context: T cells numbering around 190 million yielded 90 million to 140 million unique TCR beta sequences in an earlier analysis. Study-wide points: TCR beta chain V- and J-gene trimming was linked, in a later analysis, to a missense variant in DCLRE1C.

As regards this clone: Its antigen is unknown.

PCR used 60 Vbeta primers and 13 Jbeta primers. TCRdb's table, derived via immunoSEQ multiplex PCR, lists solely in-frame clones and lacks some. The sample yields tens of thousands of clones, 78% seen once. This clonotype was sampled from a man aged 35 to 55 in good health and CMV-seronegative. What was sequenced was PBMCs.

The CDR3: CASSLISGSPYEQYF. CDR3 coding DNA: TGTGCCAGCAGCTTAATATCCGGGAGTCCTTACGAGCAGTACTTC. The V and J genes are TRBV7-9 and TRBJ2-7, with D possibly matching TRBD2 (6 bases). The CDR3 is 15 amino acids. Looked up from germline, CDR1 is SEHNR and CDR2 is FQNEAQ (reference sequence). Between the trimmed V and J ends, which lost 2 bases and 4 bases, there was a span of 15 bases.